The clone carrying this TCR beta chain has a count of ten or more. Trimming removed 5 bases from V and 0 bases from J, with 12 bases in between. CDR1 and CDR2 (germline): SGHRS, YFSETQ. This CDR3 comprises 15 residues. This sample was included in a study of tumor-infiltrating lymphocytes in oesophageal squamous cell carcinoma. TCRdb used MiXCR to reprocess the PCR reads, holding one entry per CDR3 protein. Counted here are approximately 9,500 distinct CDR3 sequences, under 70% occurring once; the ten biggest clones make up over 30%. This chain links TRBV5-1 with TRBJ1-5; weak D call: TRBD1 (5 bases). The sequence was collected from a female donor with esophageal squamous cell carcinoma. Sequences were obtained from esophageal tumor tissue. CDR3 sequence (DNA): TGCGCCAGCAGTCCCCAGGGTTATAGCAATCAGCCCCAGCATTTT. Its translation: CASSPQGYSNQPQHF.